This T cell receptor (beta chain) came from a study of blood T cell repertoires in COVID-19. Turning to the study itself: PBMCs, B-cell-depleted T cells, or T cells provided the cDNA or gDNA that made up the material.

Authors' analysis steps: The authors estimated nucleated cell counts from reference gene primer amplification. Produced via immunoSEQ multiplex PCR; TCRdb's table is partial and in-frame only. V and J calls and clone size come straight from that table; D and trimming were deduced from the DNA. The table lists 350,000 or so clones, over 70% of them singletons, with about 2.7% in the top ten. The CDR3 runs 15 residues. Germline CDR1 is LGHNA and CDR2 is YSLEER. V lost 0 bases, J lost 3 bases, and 10 bases lay in between. This chain links TRBV4-3 with TRBJ2-3; D not certain. The receptor comes from a man aged 30 to 45 with active or convalescent COVID-19. Sequencing was performed on peripheral blood. CDR3 DNA sequence: TGCGCCAGCAGCCAAGACGACGGCGGAACAGATACGCAGTATTTT. Protein sequence: CASSQDDGGTDTQYF.